This T cell receptor beta chain is drawn from a study of siplizumab effects on memory and regulatory T cells. Regarding the study as a whole: An assignable phenotype, naive or memory, was missing from roughly 83-96% of proliferating CD4+ or CD8+ clones.

Concerning this clone itself: Its cognate antigen is unknown.

Unstimulated subsets comprising naive, memory, effector memory and TEMRA cells were sequenced in a few donor pairs. Trimming took 0 bases from V and 1 from J, leaving 5 bases between them. The CDR3 runs 14 residues. From germline, CDR1 is LGHNT and CDR2 FRNRAP. Clones were read by immunoSEQ multiplex PCR, and TCRdb kept only the in-frame ones, dropping some. The sample yields roughly 50,000 clones, under 98% seen once. The sequenced material came from naive CD4+ T cells sorted from blood. The rearrangement joins TRBV12-5 to TRBJ2-3, with a tentative D call TRBD1 (5 bases). The receptor was derived from a human donor in good health. CDR3 residues: CASGLVQGTDTQYF. CDR3 bases: TGTGCTAGTGGTTTGGTACAGGGCACAGATACGCAGTATTTT.